These T cell receptor beta chains were read from a single sample in a study of cytomegalovirus exposure and HLA in healthy donors. Assay used: immunoSEQ multiplex PCR; TCRdb lists only in-frame clones, some missing. In the table there are 150,000 to 180,000 clones, roughly 80% of which are singletons. The sequencing sample was made of PBMCs. These TCRs come from a man younger than 40 in good health and CMV-seropositive. The CDR3 runs from the conserved cysteine through the conserved F or W. Rows may omit the clone size; those that give it use once, few, many or a size class.

j_call	clone_size	v_call	cdr3_aa
TRBJ2-1	-	TRBV5-5	CASSFSSREQFF
TRBJ2-5	few	TRBV25-1	CASSELGDRGGETQYF
TRBJ2-1	-	TRBV28	CASKWAANEQFF
TRBJ1-6	-	TRBV25-1	CASSDRSRGSRNSPLHF
TRBJ2-2	once	TRBV4-2	CASSRSGNTGELFF
TRBJ1-2	-	TRBV19	CASSMRSQGKGYTF
TRBJ1-6	-	TRBV6-5	CASKRVSYNSPLHF
TRBJ2-1	-	TRBV28	CASSLRGFEQFF
TRBJ2-3	-	TRBV6-5	CATRGGLGTDTQYF
TRBJ2-7	-	TRBV7-2	CASSLVGGPSQQYF
TRBJ2-7	few	TRBV28	CASSLQGLGHEQYF
TRBJ1-1	-	TRBV9	CASSVGGVGTEAFF
TRBJ1-5	few	TRBV6-5	CASRRSAGVEQPQHF
TRBJ2-1	few	TRBV9	CASSPQTYNEQFF
TRBJ2-1	-	TRBV5-1	CASSLMGTENNEQFF
TRBJ1-2	-	TRBV11-2	CASNSPGQGPHGYTF
TRBJ2-3	-	TRBV7-3	CASSPGGGSTDTQYF
TRBJ2-2	-	TRBV14	CASSQFPGQHSDLSNTGELFF
TRBJ2-7	-	TRBV6-5	CASTRDKEQYF
TRBJ1-1	-	TRBV20-1	CSARSRAKAFF
TRBJ2-7	-	TRBV28	CASSLGAYYEQYF
TRBJ2-7	-	TRBV6-6	CASRASGSSYEQYF
TRBJ2-7	-	TRBV6-6	CASSRARQGLDEQYF
TRBJ2-7	few	TRBV7-2	CASSWTSTEPYEQYF
TRBJ2-1	-	TRBV2	CASNLAGVSYNEQFF
TRBJ2-1	-	TRBV30	CALRRLAGYNEQFF
TRBJ2-6	-	TRBV25-1	CASMVGGSGANVLTF
TRBJ2-5	-	TRBV6-6	CASSPGLQETQYF
TRBJ2-1	-	TRBV28	CASSFGTGGNEQFF
TRBJ1-5	once	TRBV11-2	CASSFRLNSNQPQHF
TRBJ2-7	-	TRBV9	CASSPGGTGGFYEQYF
TRBJ1-3	-	TRBV9	CASRRDSGNTIYF
TRBJ1-5	once	TRBV19	CASSIGQYSNQPQHF
TRBJ2-1	-	TRBV27	CASSRASGDNEQFF
TRBJ2-3	-	TRBV12-5	CASGLVQTGGEGSTDTQYF
TRBJ1-1	-	TRBV27	CASSISVGVTEAFF
TRBJ2-1	-	TRBV28	CASSPTLAGGPNEQFF